This T cell receptor (beta chain) was profiled in a study of T cell responses to AZD1222 COVID-19 vaccine (dated by TCRdb to about 2021). Study-wide context: A total of more than 230 trial participants underwent TCR sequencing, of whom about 210 had received two doses of AZD1222 and about 25 had received two doses of the MenACWY control vaccine. Enrollment into the trials was organized by age into subgroups of 18-55, 56-69 and 70-plus years, and those subgroups contained roughly 140, 27 and 60 TCR-sequenced participants, respectively. On the study overall, not on this receptor specifically: Nearly half of unique spike-specific TCRs reportedly recognized epitopes outside regions mutated in the B.1.351 and B.1.1.7 variants. In the small 56-69-year group, the increase in depth fell short of significance, most likely because of low power. Vaccine-associated CD4 TCRs spanned the whole spike protein, with dominant responses in regions 160-218 and 743-854. After two AZD1222 doses, both the breadth and the depth of spike-specific TCRs were significantly higher than at day 0 and than in MenACWY recipients. Because no day 14 peak-response samples were available, the repertoires could be characterized only after the peak T cell response. Participants were mostly white British and included more females than males, and it was suggested by the authors that clonal diversity may have been underestimated. Only five or six AZD1222 recipients were SARS-CoV-2 seropositive at baseline, limiting conclusions about previously exposed vaccinees.

A word on this clone: There is no known antigen for this receptor. No base quality information exists; no much larger clone differs at one position.

The intended sense of this specimen's time point label: about 28 days (+/-7) after the second vaccine dose. AZD1222 recipients given second doses at about 4 weeks or at about 12 weeks were pooled, since spike-specific TCR depth and breadth were not found to differ between the two schedules. Samples from vaccinated people were obtained from the UK trials COV001 and COV002, which included a single-blind randomized controlled phase 2/3 trial of AZD1222 (ChAdOx1 nCoV-19) in healthy adults. Trial participant PBMC samples were collected at day 0 and day 28 after the second dose for TCRbeta chain sequencing. The trim is 5 bases for V and 2 bases for J, with a gap of 17 bases between the germline ends. CDR3 length: 16 amino acids, cysteine to phenylalanine. The CDR3 DNA has 48 bases and is translated from base 1. In the germline V gene (reference sequence), CDR1 corresponds to SGHKS and CDR2 to YYEKEE. The CDR3 regions of human TCRbeta chains were analyzed by immunosequencing. The study's own analysis went as follows. Repertoire TCRs were matched against a reference library of SARS-CoV-2-specific TCRs generated with the MIRA antigen-specificity platform. Breadth was defined as the fraction of unique TCRs that were SARS-CoV-2-associated, and depth was defined as the fraction of total T cells that were SARS-CoV-2-associated. Each spike-specific TCR was assigned to its reactive spike region and to a CD4 or CD8 class using the MIRA data. Log10-transformed breadth and depth values were compared by one-way ANOVA with Sidak's multiple comparisons tests. TCRdb limited this immuneACCESS table to in-frame rearrangements with V and J called. A share of clones is missing; checked studies link under half to unresolved V genes, and the rest is unexplained. That table gives V, J and clone size, and the DNA gave D and trimming. For this sample there are about 120,000 clones; about 92% appear just once. The ten largest clones take up more than 6% of the sample.

This chain joins TRBV5-5 to TRBJ1-5; the best D guess is TRBD1, with 6 bases matching. This TCR was sampled from an adult who received the AZD1222 COVID-19 vaccine. The input for sequencing was peripheral blood, taken 28 days after the second AZD1222 dose. The CDR3 in this case is CASSPAVGGGNQPQHF. The DNA sequence is given as TGTGCCAGCAGTCCGGCGGTAGGGGGGGGCAATCAGCCCCAGCATTTT.